This TCR beta chain was captured in a study of T cell repertoires in cytomegalovirus infection. Study-level information: As its CMV epitopes, the study selected recently identified HLA-C-restricted and well-studied HLA-B-restricted targets.

The study, taken as a whole, reports: Cumulative frequency of public TCR beta families picked out carriers of CMV plus the relevant HLA.

The table lists this clonotype with a few counts. No antigen is known for it. Germline loops: CDR1 MNHEY, CDR2 SVGEGT. CDR3 length: 14 amino acids. V gave up 7 bases and J gave up 1 base, with 12 bases separating them. TCRdb itself ran the reads through MiXCR, one entry per CDR3 protein. Of 650,000 to 900,000 distinct CDR3 sequences in the sample, about 33% were seen once. The input for sequencing was cultured CD8+ T cells from PBMCs, taken from culture after CMV antigen stimulation. The receptor was isolated from a human donor in good health (CMV status not recorded). Some clones in this sample may be carry-over from other donors' samples. J is TRBJ2-3 and V is TRBV6-2 or TRBV6-3, with unresolved D. The CDR3 here is CASTQVGGTDTQYF. In nucleotides, the CDR3 is TGTGCCAGCACCCAGGTAGGCGGCACAGATACGCAGTATTTT.